A selection of T cell receptor beta chains follows, all from one sample in a study of regulatory and conventional T cells in RAG deficiency. Assay: immunoSEQ multiplex PCR; the TCRdb copy retains only in-frame clones and omits some. Counted here are fewer than 35,000 clones, 85% to 90% occurring once; the ten biggest clones make up about 5.4%. These same records also appear under a second study, on regulatory T cells.

Specimen: CD8+ T cells sorted from blood. Receptors originate from a human donor in good health. Each CDR3 is given with its conserved first and last residue. D genes are given only for firm matches. Not all rows give a size; the values are once, few, many and, for expanded clones, a class.

d_gene	v_gene	abundance	j_gene	CDR3nt	CDR3aa
NA	TRBV7-9	NA	TRBJ2-5	TGTGCCAGCAGCTTGAACCAAGAGACCCAGTACTTC	CASSLNQETQYF
NA	TRBV6-1	NA	TRBJ2-7	TGTGCCAGCAGTGGTCCCAGGGAAGGGGACGAGCAGTACTTC	CASSGPREGDEQYF
TRBD2	TRBV6-1	NA	TRBJ2-1	TGTGCCAGCTTTAACGGGACTATATACAATGAGCAGTTCTTC	CASFNGTIYNEQFF
TRBD1	TRBV19	NA	TRBJ1-1	TGTGCCAGTAGTATGGACAGGGGGTATAGCTTGAACACTGAAGCTTTCTTT	CASSMDRGYSLNTEAFF
TRBD1	TRBV2	NA	TRBJ2-7	TGTGCCAGCAGCACGGGACAGGGCCTTAACGAGCAGTACTTC	CASSTGQGLNEQYF
TRBD1	TRBV5-6	once	TRBJ2-7	TGTGCCAGCAGCGGGATGGGACAGGGCTTCTACGAGCAGTACTTC	CASSGMGQGFYEQYF
NA	TRBV2	NA	TRBJ1-2	TGTGCCAGCAGTGAATCGACCGGGGGATGGGAGGGCTACACCTTC	CASSESTGGWEGYTF
TRBD2	TRBV7-6	NA	TRBJ2-1	TGTGCCAGCAGCTTAGGTGCGGGGGGGCTCTACAATGAGCAGTTCTTC	CASSLGAGGLYNEQFF
NA	TRBV7-2	NA	TRBJ2-7	TGTGCCAGCAGCCCGAGCTCCTACGAGCAGTACTTC	CASSPSSYEQYF
TRBD1	TRBV7-9	NA	TRBJ1-1	TGTGCCAGCAGCTTAGAGAGTTACAGGGGGCCGGACACTGAAGCTTTCTTT	CASSLESYRGPDTEAFF
NA	TRBV7-4	NA	TRBJ2-2	TGTGCCAGCAGCTTATCAGGGCCCACAGGACCCACCGGGGAGCTGTTTTTT	CASSLSGPTGPTGELFF
NA	TRBV19	NA	TRBJ1-2	TGTGCCAGTAGACTTACGGATCGACAGGATAACTATGGCTACACCTTC	CASRLTDRQDNYGYTF
TRBD1	TRBV29-1	once	TRBJ1-2	TGCAGCGTCGATAGACAGGGGGCGGGCTACACCTTC	CSVDRQGAGYTF
NA	TRBV7-9	once	TRBJ2-5	TGTGCCAGCAGCACGGGACTCGCCGAGGGGACCCAGTACTTC	CASSTGLAEGTQYF
NA	TRBV29-1	once	TRBJ1-2	TGCAGCGCCGACAGTTCTGGCTACACCTTC	CSADSSGYTF
NA	TRBV19	NA	TRBJ2-1	TGTGCCAGTACCCCACGGGGGGACAGAGCCTTCAGCTCCTACAATGAGCAGTTCTTC	CASTPRGDRAFSSYNEQFF
TRBD2	TRBV7-8	once	TRBJ2-5	TGTGCCAGCAGCTCTTTGGCGGGAGAGGGGTTAGAGACCCAGTACTTC	CASSSLAGEGLETQYF
NA	TRBV6-6	NA	TRBJ1-1	TGTGCCAGCGGGGGGGGTGAAGCTTTCTTT	CASGGGEAFF
NA	TRBV6-6	NA	TRBJ1-2	TGTGCCAGCAGTTACGCCACTAACTATGGCTACACCTTC	CASSYATNYGYTF
TRBD1	TRBV19	NA	TRBJ1-2	TGTGCCAGTAGTGACTACAGGGGCGAAGGAGCTAACTATGGCTACACCTTC	CASSDYRGEGANYGYTF
TRBD1	TRBV4-2	NA	TRBJ1-1	TGTGCCAGCAGCCACGACAGGGGAACTGAAGCTTTCTTT	CASSHDRGTEAFF
NA	TRBV7-6	NA	TRBJ2-5	TGTGCCAGCAGCTTAGCCCAGGAAGGGGAAGAGACCCAGTACTTC	CASSLAQEGEETQYF
TRBD1	TRBV11-2	once	TRBJ2-7	TGTGCCAGCAGCACCAACAGGGGGATCTACGAGCAGTACTTC	CASSTNRGIYEQYF
NA	TRBV4-1	NA	TRBJ1-1	TGCGCCAGCAGCTCAGGGGAAACTGAAGCTTTCTTT	CASSSGETEAFF
NA	TRBV30	NA	TRBJ1-1	TGTGCCTGGAGTACAACCGGGAGCAGGCCTGAAGCTTTCTTT	CAWSTTGSRPEAFF
NA	TRBV5-4	few	TRBJ2-7	TGTGCCAGCAGCTCCCGGGACGGGGGAACCTACGAGCAGTACTTC	CASSSRDGGTYEQYF
NA	TRBV5-1	NA	TRBJ2-1	TGCGCCAGCAGCTTCTTAGCGGATAGCTCCTACAATGAGCAGTTCTTC	CASSFLADSSYNEQFF
TRBD1	TRBV9	NA	TRBJ2-7	TGCGCCAGCAGCCCCTGGACAGGGGCCTACGAGCAGTACTTC	CASSPWTGAYEQYF
NA	TRBV2	NA	TRBJ1-4	TGTGCCAGCAGTGGGATAGAGTCCGCAACTAATGAAAAACTGTTTTTT	CASSGIESATNEKLFF
NA	TRBV5-1	NA	TRBJ2-3	TGCGCCAGCAGCTTGGGCACTAGCTTCGCAGATACGCAGTATTTT	CASSLGTSFADTQYF
NA	TRBV4-2	once	TRBJ2-7	TGTGCCAGCAGCCAAGAGTCCGGCGGGCGATCCTACGAGCAGTACTTC	CASSQESGGRSYEQYF
TRBD1	TRBV2	NA	TRBJ1-5	TGTGCCAGCGATCAGGGGGATAGCAATCAGCCCCAGCATTTT	CASDQGDSNQPQHF
TRBD1	TRBV5-1	NA	TRBJ2-7	TGCGCCAGCCAAGCCGGGACAGGGGCCTACGAGCAGTACTTC	CASQAGTGAYEQYF
NA	TRBV5-6	NA	TRBJ1-1	TGTGCCAGCAGCTTTGGAGGTGGGATCGAGACTGAAGCTTTCTTT	CASSFGGGIETEAFF
NA	TRBV27	NA	TRBJ2-5	TGTGCCAGCAGTCACCGAGGCCTGGAGTACTTC	CASSHRGLEYF
NA	TRBV6-1	NA	TRBJ2-7	TGTGCCAGCAGGCCAGGGACGGGATCCTACGAGCAGTACTTC	CASRPGTGSYEQYF
NA	TRBV6-1	few	TRBJ1-1	TGTGCCAGCATGTTAGTGGGACGTACGGCTTTCTTT	CASMLVGRTAFF
TRBD2	TRBV5-1	NA	TRBJ2-4	TGCGCCAGCAGCTTAATTAGCGGGGAGTTCAAAAACATTCAGTACTTC	CASSLISGEFKNIQYF
TRBD1	TRBV11-3	NA	TRBJ2-4	TGTGCCAGCAGCGGGGGGACAGGGGAAAACATTCAGTACTTC	CASSGGTGENIQYF
TRBD2	TRBV5-6	NA	TRBJ2-1	TGTGCCAGCAGCGCGAGACTAGCGGGGGCCGGATACAATGAGCAGTTCTTC	CASSARLAGAGYNEQFF
TRBD1	TRBV7-9	NA	TRBJ2-1	TGTGCCAGCAGCTTATCGACAGGGACAATCAATGAGCAGTTCTTC	CASSLSTGTINEQFF
NA	TRBV28	NA	TRBJ2-2	TGTGCCAGCAGTTCGCACCCCGGGGAGCTGTTTTTT	CASSSHPGELFF
NA	TRBV7-6	NA	TRBJ2-1	TGCGCCAGCAGTCCCGGTTCGGATCTTAGGCTGTTCTTC	CASSPGSDLRLFF
NA	TRBV7-9	NA	TRBJ2-2	TGTGCCAGCAGCCCGAGGGGGGACACCGGGGAGCTGTTTTTT	CASSPRGDTGELFF
TRBD2	TRBV19	NA	TRBJ2-2	TGTGCCAGTAGTATATCGCTAGCGGGGGGGCTCAGCACCGGGGAGCTGTTTTTT	CASSISLAGGLSTGELFF
TRBD1	TRBV19	NA	TRBJ2-2	TGTGCCAGTAGTGCCGCCTGGCCGGTCCAGGGGGCCCTCGTTACCGGGGAGCTGTTTTTT	CASSAAWPVQGALVTGELFF
TRBD2	TRBV4-1	NA	TRBJ2-1	TGCGCCAGCAGCCCCACTAGCGGGAGTCCCCATGAGCAGTTCTTC	CASSPTSGSPHEQFF
TRBD1	TRBV6-5	NA	TRBJ1-5	TGTGCCAGCAGCCCAGACAGGGCGGGACAGCCCCAGCATTTT	CASSPDRAGQPQHF
TRBD1	TRBV13	NA	TRBJ2-5	TGTGCCAGCAGCTTAAGCAGGACAGGAGAGACCCAGTACTTC	CASSLSRTGETQYF
NA	TRBV2	once	TRBJ1-2	TGTGCCAGCAGGACCGAAGAAGACAGTAACTATGGCTACACCTTC	CASRTEEDSNYGYTF
NA	TRBV11-3	NA	TRBJ2-7	TGTGCCAGCAGCTTAGAGGGTCAGCTACCCTACGAGCAGTACTTC	CASSLEGQLPYEQYF
TRBD1	TRBV6-6	NA	TRBJ2-1	TGTGCCAGCAGGACCGGGACAGGGGCCCATGAGCAGTTCTTC	CASRTGTGAHEQFF
NA	TRBV7-3	NA	TRBJ2-2	TGTGCCAGCAGCTTAAGTGGCACCGGGGAGCTGTTTTTT	CASSLSGTGELFF
NA	TRBV6-5	once	TRBJ2-7	TGTGCCAGCAGTTACTCGAGAGGGGCCTACGAGCAGTACTTC	CASSYSRGAYEQYF